The 28 T cell receptor beta chains reported below all come from one sample, sequenced in a study of response to subunit inactivated influenza vaccine. A single record per CDR3 protein comes from TCRdb applying MiXCR to the RT-PCR reads. The repertoire holds around 710,000 distinct CDR3 sequences, 14% seen once, with 5.5% to 7% in the top ten. Sequencing used PBMCs from blood, obtained about 14 days before vaccination. Receptors originate from a man over 45 who received an inactivated influenza vaccine.

This clonotype has a handful of counts. The chain has TRBV27 and TRBJ1-2; D is unclear. Germline V gene lookup returns CDR1 MNHEY and CDR2 SMNVEV (reference sequence). Trimming shortened V by 4 bases and J by 3 bases, and 9 bases separated the two germline ends. The CDR3 runs 13 residues. CDR3 coding DNA: TGTGCCAGCAGTTATTCGGTATACTATGGCTACACCTTC. This encodes CASSYSVYYGYTF.

The chain is built from TRBV6-2 or TRBV6-3 and TRBJ2-1; D is possibly TRBD1 (6 bases). The CDR3 extends over 15 amino acids. The germline CDR1 and CDR2 sequences are MNHEY and SVGEGT. V lost 4 bases and J lost 2, with 12 bases in between. The chain's CDR3 is CASSFWQGTYNEQFF. The CDR3, as DNA: TGTGCCAGCAGTTTTTGGCAGGGGACCTACAATGAGCAGTTCTTC.

In its sample, this clonotype was seen a few times. The CDR3 bases are TGCGCCAGCAGCCTAGCACCGGGACTAACAGATACGCAGTATTTT. Its protein product is CASSLAPGLTDTQYF. V usage is TRBV4-1 and J usage is TRBJ2-3; 7 bases map to TRBD2. After removal of 4 bases from V and 3 bases from J, the junction contained 7 bases not matched to a gene. The CDR3 covers 15 residues. Germline CDR1 and CDR2: MGHRA and YSYEKL.

The gene calls are TRBV20-1 and TRBJ1-1, with TRBD1 identical over 9 bases. V trimming: 5 bases; J trimming: 0 bases; junction bases outside the gene matches: 10. The CDR3 covers 16 residues. From germline, CDR1 is DFQATT and CDR2 SNEGSKA (reference sequence). CDR3 sequence: CSAFPGQGGMNTEAFF. The CDR3 nucleotides read TGCAGTGCTTTCCCGGGACAGGGCGGAATGAACACTGAAGCTTTCTTT.

The chain joins TRBV9 to TRBJ1-1, with D possibly TRBD1 on 5 matching bases. Germline V CDR1 and CDR2: SGDLS, YYNGEE. The CDR3 loop spans 14 amino acids. Trimming left V 3 bases short and J 1 base short, with 10 bases between. The CDR3 DNA follows: TGTGCCAGCAGCGAGGGACCCACGAACACTGAAGCTTTCTTT. Protein sequence: CASSEGPTNTEAFF.

The CDR3 loop reads CASSSRLGGGGNEQFF. Here the CDR3 DNA reads TGTGCCAGCAGCTCCCGACTAGGCGGGGGGGGCAATGAGCAGTTCTTC. The V and J genes are TRBV7-9 and TRBJ2-1; 9 nucleotides agree with TRBD2. V lost 4 bases and J lost 6; bases outside the gene matches: 10. The germline CDR1 and CDR2 sequences are SEHNR and FQNEAQ (reference sequence). This CDR3 comprises 16 residues.

The V and J genes are TRBV20-1 and TRBJ2-5, with 12 bases identical to TRBD2. After removal of 6 bases from V and 4 bases from J, the junction contained 9 bases not matched to a gene. The CDR3 covers 15 residues. CDR1 is DFQATT, CDR2 SNEGSKA, per germline (reference sequence). The CDR3 loop reads CSAHLLAGGRETQYF. CDR3 sequence (DNA): TGCAGTGCCCACCTCCTAGCGGGGGGGCGAGAGACCCAGTACTTC.

This clonotype was picked up a small number of times. This chain connects TRBV11-2 to TRBJ1-3; TRBD1 aligns across 10 bases. Trimming cost V 0 bases and J 4 bases; bases outside gene matches: 6. Germline V gene data show CDR1 as SGHAT and CDR2 as FQNNGV. This CDR3 comprises 17 residues. The CDR3 here is CASSLDRDRGSGNTIYF. CDR3 DNA: TGTGCCAGCAGCTTAGACCGGGACAGGGGATCCGGAAACACCATATATTTT. The whole variable domain, remainder taken from reference TRBV11-2 and TRBJ1-3, is EAGVAQSPRYKIIEKRQSVAFWCNPISGHATLYWYQQILGQGPKLLIQFQNNGVVDDSQLPKDRFSAERLKGVDSTLKIQPAKLEDSAVYLCASSLDRDRGSGNTIYFGEGSWLTVV.

This chain connects TRBV15 to TRBJ2-7, with TRBD1 as a possible D gene (6 bases). The CDR3 has 13 residues. CDR1 and CDR2 from the germline V gene are LNHNV and YYDKDF (reference sequence). V lost 5 bases and J lost 5, with 13 bases in between. CDR3 sequence (DNA): TGTGCCACCAGCCTACAGGGTTGGGACGAGCAGTACTTC. It yields the protein CATSLQGWDEQYF.

The chain joins TRBV7-9 to TRBJ1-2; D possibly corresponds to TRBD1 (6 bases). The germline V gene encodes CDR1 SEHNR and CDR2 FQNEAQ (reference sequence). V dropped 5 bases and J dropped 7 bases, with 20 bases sitting between them. CDR3 length equals 15 residues. The CDR3 nucleotides are TGTGCCAGCAGCAACCCACAGGGTGCCTCTGGTGGCTACACCTTC. Amino acids: CASSNPQGASGGYTF.

This clonotype was counted many times. V is TRBV7-8 and J is TRBJ2-3; TRBD1 aligns across 8 bases. Germline V lookup: CDR1 SGHVS, CDR2 FQNEAQ. The CDR3 runs 14 residues. V was pared by 8 bases and J by 2 bases, with 6 bases of the junction left unmatched. CDR3 nucleotide sequence: TGTGCCAGCTCTGACAGGGGACTCACAGATACGCAGTATTTT. Amino acids: CASSDRGLTDTQYF.

The J gene is TRBJ2-7, the V gene TRBV20-1; D gene unclear. V was pared by 1 base and J by 5 bases, with 12 bases between. The CDR3 has 13 residues. Germline values: CDR1 DFQATT, CDR2 SNEGSKA (reference sequence). CDR3 region: CSARVPLAHEQYF. CDR3 in DNA: TGCAGTGCTAGAGTCCCCTTAGCCCACGAGCAGTACTTC.

This clonotype was seen a single time. The V gene is TRBV7-8, the J gene TRBJ2-2; 11 bases fit TRBD2. The CDR3 has 16 amino acids. J was trimmed by 4 bases and V by 3 bases; bases with no gene match: 4. CDR1 and CDR2 from the germline V gene are SGHVS and FQNEAQ. CDR3 region: CASSFSGRAVTGELFF. The CDR3 nucleotides are TGTGCCAGCAGCTTTAGCGGGAGGGCCGTCACCGGGGAGCTGTTTTTT. Based on the CDR3 plus reference TRBV7-8 and TRBJ2-2, the full variable domain is GAGVSQSPRYKVAKRGQDVALRCDPISGHVSLFWYQQALGQGPEFLTYFQNEAQLDKSGLPSDRFFAERPEGSVSTLKIQRTQQEDSAVYLCASSFSGRAVTGELFFGEGSRLTVL.

J is TRBJ2-7 and V is TRBV20-1; 7 bases map to TRBD1. CDR3 length: 15 amino acids. J lost 2 bases, V lost 2 bases, and 9 bases had no gene match. The V gene's germline CDR1 is DFQATT and CDR2 SNEGSKA (reference sequence). The CDR3: CSARNPGQVPYEQYF. CDR3 DNA sequence: TGCAGTGCTAGAAATCCCGGACAGGTCCCCTACGAGCAGTACTTC.

This clonotype was recorded at least ten times. The V gene is TRBV20-1, the J gene TRBJ1-1; perhaps TRBD1 as D (6 bases). CDR3 length equals 14 residues. Germline CDR1 is DFQATT and CDR2 is SNEGSKA (reference sequence). Trimming removed 2 bases at V and 0 bases at J, with 10 bases between. The chain's CDR3 is CSARSDSLNTEAFF. The CDR3 DNA sequence: TGCAGTGCTAGATCGGACAGCTTGAACACTGAAGCTTTCTTT.

The sample holds a few counts of this clonotype. The chain combines TRBV27 with TRBJ1-3, with no clear D. The germline V gene has CDR1 MNHEY and CDR2 SMNVEV (reference sequence). The CDR3 consists of 15 residues. The V gene lost 9 bases and the J gene lost 0 bases, with 15 bases spanning the gap. DNA of the CDR3: TGTGCCAGATTCCACGCGGCCAGCTCTGGAAACACCATATATTTT. Amino acids: CARFHAASSGNTIYF.

The table lists this clonotype with many counts. The chain links TRBV20-1 to TRBJ2-7, with D possibly TRBD1 on 6 matching bases. Germline CDR1 is DFQATT and CDR2 is SNEGSKA (reference sequence). The V gene lost 0 bases and the J gene lost 3 bases, with 12 bases spanning the gap. The CDR3 is 14 residues long. CDR3: CSARDAGAGYEQYF. The CDR3, as DNA: TGCAGTGCTAGAGATGCAGGGGCTGGCTACGAGCAGTACTTC.

This clonotype was seen a handful of times. The DNA of the CDR3 is TGTGCCAGCAGCTGGACTAGCGGGAGGTCCGTTGTGCGAGATACGCAGTATTTT. It codes for CASSWTSGRSVVRDTQYF. The chain combines TRBV11-1 with TRBJ2-3, with TRBD2 identical over 14 bases. V was pared by 4 bases and J by 5 bases, with 11 bases of the junction left unmatched. Germline CDR1 SGHAT, CDR2 FQDESV (reference sequence). This CDR3 spans 18 amino acids. Looking up the rest from reference TRBV11-1 and TRBJ2-3 gives the full variable domain: EAEVAQSPRYKITEKSQAVAFWCDPISGHATLYWYRQILGQGPELLVQFQDESVVDDSQLPKDRFSAERLKGVDSTLKIQPAELGDSAMYLCASSWTSGRSVVRDTQYFGPGTRLTVL.

The CDR3 DNA sequence: TGCGCCAGCAGCTTGGTGTGGCCTCAGGGCCACTACGAGCAGTACTTC. It encodes CASSLVWPQGHYEQYF. The rearrangement links TRBV5-1 to TRBJ2-7, with D tentatively TRBD1 (5 bases). The germline CDR1 and CDR2 sequences are SGHRS and YFSETQ. The CDR3 covers 16 residues. The germline V and J ends were trimmed by 0 bases and 3 bases, with 16 bases remaining between them. The full variable domain, with the rest looked up from reference TRBV5-1 and TRBJ2-7, is KAGVTQTPRYLIKTRGQQVTLSCSPISGHRSVSWYQQTPGQGLQFLFEYFSETQRNKGNFPGRFSGRQFSNSRSEMNVSTLELGDSALYLCASSLVWPQGHYEQYFGPGTRLTVT.

The rearrangement links TRBV7-9 to TRBJ2-7; D is undetermined. This CDR3 has 14 residues. Germline loops: CDR1 SEHNR, CDR2 FQNEAQ (reference sequence). The germline V and J ends were trimmed by 0 bases and 7 bases, with 13 bases remaining between them. The CDR3 nucleotides read TGTGCCAGCAGCTTAGCGTCGTCAGCCAGGGAGCAGTACTTC. Translated, it gives CASSLASSAREQYF.

The V call is TRBV6-2 or TRBV6-3, the J call TRBJ2-2; 7 nucleotides agree with TRBD2. Germline CDR1 MNHEY, CDR2 SVGEGT. The CDR3 length is 18 residues. V lost 2 bases and J lost 2; bases outside the gene matches: 11. CDR3 sequence reads: CASSYLGTTGSNTGELFF. CDR3 sequence (DNA): TGTGCCAGCAGTTACCTCGGGACTACAGGCTCTAACACCGGGGAGCTGTTTTTT.

This clonotype was observed many times. The rearrangement uses TRBV5-1 and TRBJ2-5; D unclear. Between the trimmed V and J ends, which lost 0 bases and 5 bases, there was a span of 14 bases. This CDR3 is 15 amino acids long. Germline assignment: CDR1 SGHRS and CDR2 YFSETQ. CDR3 residues: CASSLVPAQGETQYF. DNA for the CDR3: TGCGCCAGCAGCTTGGTGCCAGCCCAAGGGGAGACCCAGTACTTC.

This clonotype was observed a handful of times. The chain carries TRBV4-3 and TRBJ2-2; 8 bases are a match to TRBD2. V was pared by 8 bases and J by 0 bases, with 8 bases of the junction left unmatched. Per germline, CDR1 LGHNA and CDR2 YSLEER. This CDR3 is 16 amino acids long. The CDR3, as DNA: TGCGCCAGCGCAAGGGAAGCGGGAGCGAACACCGGGGAGCTGTTTTTT. It yields the protein CASAREAGANTGELFF.

The table lists this clonotype with a few counts. The chain is built from TRBV11-2 and TRBJ2-2; TRBD2 aligns across 8 bases. The CDR3 spans 15 residues. The germline gives CDR1 SGHAT, CDR2 FQNNGV. V lost 6 bases to trimming and J lost 6 bases; unmatched junction nucleotides: 9. The CDR3: CASSSVRTSPGELFF. In nucleotides, the CDR3 is TGTGCCAGCAGTTCCGTCAGGACTAGCCCCGGGGAGCTGTTTTTT. The full variable domain, its missing parts supplied by reference TRBV11-2 and TRBJ2-2, is EAGVAQSPRYKIIEKRQSVAFWCNPISGHATLYWYQQILGQGPKLLIQFQNNGVVDDSQLPKDRFSAERLKGVDSTLKIQPAKLEDSAVYLCASSSVRTSPGELFFGEGSRLTVL.

This clonotype was observed a few times. V and J are TRBV24-1 and TRBJ2-1; 9 bases map to TRBD2. Germline V lookup: CDR1 KGHDR, CDR2 SFDVKD. CDR3 length: 17 amino acids. V shed 2 bases, J shed 4 bases, and the junction held 8 bases outside the gene matches. CDR3 region: CATSDYILRGGYNEQFF. CDR3 sequence (DNA): TGTGCCACCAGTGATTACATTTTGCGGGGGGGGTACAATGAGCAGTTCTTC.

This clonotype was counted between two and nine times. This chain joins TRBV10-3 and TRBJ2-7; tentatively, D is TRBD1 (6 bases). V lost 4 bases, J lost 7 bases, and 14 bases lay in between. CDR1 is ENHRY, CDR2 SYGVKD, per germline. The CDR3 runs 13 residues. CDR3 region: CAISGAGVREQYF. DNA of the CDR3: TGTGCCATCAGTGGGGCAGGGGTTCGGGAGCAGTACTTC.

There are a few counts of this clonotype. The chain joins TRBV4-2 to TRBJ1-3; D is ambiguous. Germline V gene data show CDR1 as LGHNA and CDR2 as YNFKEQ. This CDR3 has 14 residues. With 0 bases removed from V and 9 bases from J, the gap between germline ends came to 12 bases. CDR3 sequence: CASSQEERSGTIYF. In DNA, the CDR3 is TGTGCCAGCAGCCAAGAGGAGCGCTCGGGCACCATATATTTT.

This clonotype was recorded a few times. The chain employs TRBV20-1 and TRBJ2-6, with D possibly being TRBD1 or TRBD2 (5 bases each). The CDR3 is 18 amino acids. The V gene lost 2 bases and the J gene lost 0 bases, with 17 bases spanning the gap. Germline assignment: CDR1 DFQATT and CDR2 SNEGSKA (reference sequence). CDR3 sequence: CSARKTGTVLSGANVLTF. In DNA, the CDR3 is TGCAGTGCTAGAAAAACCGGGACGGTGCTCTCTGGGGCCAACGTCCTGACTTTC.